This is a list of T cell receptor beta chains from one sample in a study of T-cell reconstitution after alpha-beta-depleted transplantation in children. TCRdb re-analysed the PCR reads in MiXCR, keeping a single row per CDR3 protein. The sample comprises fewer than 700,000 distinct CDR3 sequences, roughly 13% of which are singletons, and roughly 2.3% rests with the top ten. The input for sequencing was PBMCs, mostly from graft donor cells, taken 360 days after TCRalphabeta/CD19-depleted stem cell transplant. The receptors come from a male patient younger than 18 who had a stem cell transplant for acute myeloid leukemia, so the T cells may come from the graft donor. Both conserved end residues are part of each CDR3. D genes are given only for firm matches. The size entry is marked missing in some rows and otherwise reads once, few, many or a size class.

clone_size j_call d_call v_call cdr3_aa cdr3_nt
many TRBJ2-7 TRBD2 TRBV12-3/TRBV12-4 CASRTSGPSYEQYF TGTGCCAGCAGAACTAGCGGTCCCTCCTACGAGCAGTACTTC
. TRBJ2-3 . TRBV20-1 CSARDRGHTQYF TGCAGTGCTAGAGATCGGGGGCATACGCAGTATTTT
. TRBJ2-7 . TRBV6-1 CASHGRGLPTYEQYF TGTGCCAGCCACGGTAGGGGTCTCCCAACCTACGAGCAGTACTTC
. TRBJ2-6 . TRBV5-1 CASSLAPMTGTGANVLTF TGCGCCAGCAGCTTGGCCCCTATGACAGGCACTGGGGCCAACGTCCTGACTTTC
. TRBJ1-1 TRBD1 TRBV28 CASSLGGQMNTEAFF TGTGCCAGCAGCCTCGGGGGACAGATGAACACTGAAGCTTTCTTT
. TRBJ2-7 TRBD2 TRBV2 CASSERTSGTKQYF TGTGCCAGCAGTGAAAGGACTAGCGGGACTAAGCAGTACTTC
few TRBJ2-7 TRBD1 TRBV29-1 CSVEGDRGPYEQYF TGCAGCGTTGAGGGGGACAGGGGGCCCTACGAGCAGTACTTC
few TRBJ2-5 TRBD2 TRBV2 CASSEGAGLETQYF TGTGCCAGCAGTGAAGGAGCGGGATTAGAGACCCAGTACTTC
many TRBJ2-1 TRBD1 TRBV28 CASNVGAGGVEGYNEQFF TGTGCCAGCAATGTGGGGGCAGGGGGAGTAGAGGGCTACAATGAGCAGTTCTTC
few TRBJ2-4 . TRBV12-3/TRBV12-4 CASSLSSGVDIQYF TGTGCCAGCAGTTTATCCTCGGGGGTGGACATTCAGTACTTC
few TRBJ1-6 TRBD1 TRBV4-1 CASSYRDRDSPLHF TGCGCCAGCAGCTACCGGGACAGGGATTCACCCCTCCACTTT
. TRBJ2-3 . TRBV29-1 CSVKDSYTDTQYF TGCAGCGTGAAGGACTCCTACACAGATACGCAGTATTTT
few TRBJ2-2 . TRBV7-8 CASSLAWGGSTGELFF TGTGCCAGCAGCTTGGCATGGGGTGGGAGCACCGGGGAGCTGTTTTTT
. TRBJ1-3 TRBD1 TRBV29-1 CSVVIGGFGNTIYF TGCAGCGTTGTTATAGGGGGCTTTGGAAACACCATATATTTT
many TRBJ2-1 TRBD2 TRBV5-1 CASSPGRLAGVGDNEQFF TGCGCCAGCAGCCCCGGTCGACTAGCGGGAGTTGGTGACAATGAGCAGTTCTTC
. TRBJ2-5 . TRBV7-6 CASSLPGQVQETQYF TGTGCCAGCAGCTTGCCGGGACAAGTCCAAGAGACCCAGTACTTC
many TRBJ1-4 TRBD1 TRBV20-1 CSGSGTEIEKLFF TGCAGTGGATCCGGGACAGAAATTGAAAAACTGTTTTTT
few TRBJ1-1 TRBD1 TRBV29-1 CSETGTALNTEAFF TGCAGCGAAACGGGGACAGCTCTGAACACTGAAGCTTTCTTT